The 13 T cell receptor beta chains given below trace back to one sample, sequenced in a study of blood T cell repertoires in COVID-19. Sequencing used immunoSEQ multiplex PCR; TCRdb keeps in-frame clones, though not all of them. This repertoire shows approximately 250,000 clones, about 79% found once; its top ten account for 2% to 2.5%. The sample was peripheral blood. All receptors derive from a man aged 40-50 years who had recovered from COVID-19.

This clone was seen once. J is TRBJ1-2 and V is TRBV7-9, with D tentatively TRBD1 (5 bases). Germline CDR1 reads SEHNR; CDR2 reads FQNEAQ (reference sequence). V lost 5 bases, J lost 5 bases, and 21 bases lay in between. There are 16 residues in the CDR3. CDR3 sequence: CASSRGVGLGRYGYTF. The CDR3 region has the DNA TGTGCCAGCAGCCGGGGGGTTGGTCTCGGCCGGTATGGCTACACCTTC.

The chain has TRBV27 and TRBJ1-2; no firm D call. The CDR3 totals 13 residues. Germline values: CDR1 MNHEY, CDR2 SMNVEV (reference sequence). With 4 bases removed from V and 8 bases from J, the gap between germline ends came to 14 bases. The CDR3 here is CASSWASGYGYTF. In DNA form, the CDR3 reads TGTGCCAGCAGTTGGGCATCAGGCTACGGCTACACCTTC.

The J gene is TRBJ2-1, the V gene TRBV29-1, with D maybe TRBD1 (6 bases). V was shortened by 4 bases and J by 7 bases, with 14 bases between the two germline ends. This CDR3 spans 13 amino acids. The germline gives CDR1 SQVTM, CDR2 ANQGSEA. The CDR3 is CSVALNTGNEQFF. The CDR3 nucleotides read TGCAGCGTTGCGCTTAACACAGGGAATGAGCAGTTCTTC.

The chain recombines TRBV5-4 with TRBJ1-1; D unclear. V was cut by 0 bases and J by 7 bases, with 7 bases left in between. This CDR3 comprises 12 residues. CDR1 is SGHNT, CDR2 YYREEE, per germline (reference sequence). CDR3 amino acids: CASSLAPYEAFF. The CDR3 DNA follows: TGTGCCAGCAGCTTGGCCCCCTATGAAGCTTTCTTT.

The chain has TRBV6-1 and TRBJ1-2; D is perhaps TRBD1 (6 bases). Germline CDR1 MNHNS, CDR2 SASEGT. The CDR3 length is 14 residues. The germline V and J ends were trimmed by 2 bases and 4 bases, with 11 bases remaining between them. CDR3 sequence reads: CASSERGGLYGYTF. The CDR3 coding sequence is TGTGCCAGCAGTGAACGAGGGGGTCTCTATGGCTACACCTTC.

On this clone: The sample contains more than one DNA sequence encoding this CDR3. The chain carries TRBV19 and TRBJ1-2; 7 bases map to TRBD1. The germline CDR1 and CDR2 sequences are LNHDA and SQIVND (reference sequence). J was trimmed by 8 bases and V by 1 base; bases with no gene match: 4. The CDR3 spans 13 residues. CDR3 loop: CASSIGQGYGYTF. The CDR3 DNA reads as TGTGCCAGTAGTATAGGACAGGGTTACGGCTACACCTTC.

This chain uses TRBV6-5 with TRBJ2-1; TRBD1 is a possible D gene (6 bases). The germline V and J ends were trimmed by 6 bases and 2 bases, with 14 bases remaining between them. Germline V gene sequence: CDR1 MNHEY, CDR2 SVGAGI. The CDR3 spans 15 residues. The CDR3 reads CASRGHQGTYNEQFF. DNA for the CDR3: TGTGCCAGCAGGGGGCATCAGGGGACCTACAATGAGCAGTTCTTC.

The chain recombines TRBV7-9 with TRBJ2-3, with a possible D match to TRBD2 (5 bases). CDR1 is SEHNR, CDR2 FQNEAQ, per germline (reference sequence). Trimming took 3 bases from V and 2 from J, leaving 12 bases between them. This CDR3 spans 15 amino acids. The chain's CDR3 is CASSFGIYNTDTQYF. CDR3 DNA sequence: TGTGCCAGCAGCTTCGGGATCTACAACACAGATACGCAGTATTTT. The complete variable domain, with remaining parts taken from reference TRBV7-9 and TRBJ2-3, reads DTGVSQNPRHKITKRGQNVTFRCDPISEHNRLYWYRQTLGQGPEFLTYFQNEAQLEKSRLLSDRFSAERPKGSFSTLEIQRTEQGDSAMYLCASSFGIYNTDTQYFGPGTRLTVL.

This chain uses TRBV15 with TRBJ1-2; D is unresolved. In germline, CDR1 is LNHNV, CDR2 YYDKDF (reference sequence). V lost 5 bases to trimming and J lost 0 bases, with 10 bases between them. CDR3 length equals 14 residues. In DNA, the CDR3 is TGTGCCACCAGCCCCGCGGAGGCTAACTATGGCTACACCTTC. This translates into CATSPAEANYGYTF.

V is TRBV5-4 and J is TRBJ2-1, with D possibly matching TRBD2 (7 bases). The germline CDR1 and CDR2 sequences are SGHNT and YYREEE (reference sequence). The CDR3 sequence is 15 residues long. V was cut by 3 bases and J by 2 bases, with 12 bases left in between. CDR3 sequence reads: CASSSWGGPYNEQFF. The CDR3 region has the DNA TGTGCCAGCAGCTCCTGGGGGGGGCCCTACAATGAGCAGTTCTTC.

The chain is built from TRBV9 and TRBJ1-2; TRBD1 agrees at 9 bases. In germline, CDR1 is SGDLS, CDR2 YYNGEE. V trimming: 0 bases; J trimming: 8 bases; junction bases outside the gene matches: 5. This CDR3 spans 14 amino acids. The CDR3 DNA reads as TGTGCCAGCAGCGTAGGAGGGGACAGGGTCGGCTACACCTTC. Translated, it gives CASSVGGDRVGYTF.

The chain employs TRBV19 and TRBJ1-1; 8 bases match TRBD1. The germline V gene has CDR1 LNHDA and CDR2 SQIVND (reference sequence). The CDR3 runs 18 residues. V was pared by 4 bases and J by 0 bases, with 13 bases of the junction left unmatched. In DNA, the CDR3 is TGTGCCAGTAGTAGAGCCGGACAGGGAGGTTCGATGAACACTGAAGCTTTCTTT. Translating gives CASSRAGQGGSMNTEAFF.

This clone has just one count. The same CDR3 can be traced to other DNA sequences in this sample. This sequence joins TRBV19 and TRBJ1-1; D not resolved. In germline, CDR1 is LNHDA, CDR2 SQIVND (reference sequence). The CDR3 is 13 amino acids. V was trimmed by 9 bases and J by 2 bases, leaving 13 bases between them. This chain's CDR3 is CASSSGLNTEAFF. The CDR3 coding sequence is TGTGCCAGCAGTTCGGGTCTAAACACTGAAGCTTTCTTT.